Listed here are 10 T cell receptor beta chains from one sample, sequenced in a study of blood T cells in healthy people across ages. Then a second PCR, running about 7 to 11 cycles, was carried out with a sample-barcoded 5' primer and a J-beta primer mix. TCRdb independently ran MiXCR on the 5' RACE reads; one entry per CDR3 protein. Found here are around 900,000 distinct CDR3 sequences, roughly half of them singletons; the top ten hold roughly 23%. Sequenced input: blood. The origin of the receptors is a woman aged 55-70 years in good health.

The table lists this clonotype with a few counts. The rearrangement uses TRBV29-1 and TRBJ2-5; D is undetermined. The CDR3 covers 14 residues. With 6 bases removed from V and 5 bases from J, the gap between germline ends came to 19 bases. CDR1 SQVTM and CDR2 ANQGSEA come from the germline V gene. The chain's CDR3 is CSVTPELDGETQYF. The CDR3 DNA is TGCAGCGTCACCCCTGAACTGGATGGTGAGACCCAGTACTTC. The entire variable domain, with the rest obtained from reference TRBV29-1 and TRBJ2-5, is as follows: SAVISQKPSRDICQRGTSLTIQCQVDSQVTMMFWYRQQPGQSLTLIATANQGSEATYESGFVIDKFPISRPNLTFSTLTVSNMSPEDSSIYLCSVTPELDGETQYFGPGTRLLVL.

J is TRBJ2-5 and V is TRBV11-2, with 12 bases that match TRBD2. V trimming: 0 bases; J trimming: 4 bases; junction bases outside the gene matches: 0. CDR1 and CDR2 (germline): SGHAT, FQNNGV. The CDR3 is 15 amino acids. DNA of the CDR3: TGTGCCAGCAGCTTAGAGGGACTAGCGGGAGAGACCCAGTACTTC. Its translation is CASSLEGLAGETQYF.

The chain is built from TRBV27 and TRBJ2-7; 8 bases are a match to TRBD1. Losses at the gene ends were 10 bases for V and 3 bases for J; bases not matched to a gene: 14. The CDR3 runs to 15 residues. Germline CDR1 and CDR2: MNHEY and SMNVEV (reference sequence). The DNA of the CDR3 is TGTGCCAATCCTTTTACCGGACAGGGCATCTACGAGCAGTACTTC. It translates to CANPFTGQGIYEQYF.

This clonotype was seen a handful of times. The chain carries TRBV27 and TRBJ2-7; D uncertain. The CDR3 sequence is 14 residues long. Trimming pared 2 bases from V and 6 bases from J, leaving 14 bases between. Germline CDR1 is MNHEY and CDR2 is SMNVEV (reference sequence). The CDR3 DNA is TGTGCCAGCAGTTTAGCTCCCGACCCTGCCGAGCAGTACTTC. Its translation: CASSLAPDPAEQYF.

The CDR3 sequence: CASSSWGSGSSYNEQFF. CDR3 bases: TGTGCCAGCAGCTCATGGGGTAGCGGGAGTTCCTACAATGAGCAGTTCTTC. The gene calls are TRBV5-5 and TRBJ2-1; 9 bases map to TRBD2. V shed 3 bases and J 1 base; nucleotides not matched to a gene: 8. This CDR3 has 17 residues. Germline V CDR1 and CDR2: SGHKS, YYEKEE (reference sequence).

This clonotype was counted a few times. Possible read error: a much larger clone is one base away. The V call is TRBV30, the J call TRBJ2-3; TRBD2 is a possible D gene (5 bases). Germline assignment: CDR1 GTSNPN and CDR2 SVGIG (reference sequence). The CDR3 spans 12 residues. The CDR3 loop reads CAGSVRADTQYF. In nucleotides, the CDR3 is TGTGCCGGGAGTGTACGAGCAGATACGCAGTATTTT. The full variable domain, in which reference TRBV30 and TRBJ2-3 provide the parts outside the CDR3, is SQTIHQWPATLVQPVGSPLSLECTVEGTSNPNLYWYRQAAGRGLQLLFYSVGIGQISSEVPQNLSASRPQDRQFILSSKKLLLSDSGFYLCAGSVRADTQYFGPGTRLTVL.

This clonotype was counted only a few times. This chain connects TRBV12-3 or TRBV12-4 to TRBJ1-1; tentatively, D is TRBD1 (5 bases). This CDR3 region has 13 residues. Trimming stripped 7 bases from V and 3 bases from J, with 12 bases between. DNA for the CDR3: TGTGCCAGCACCCGGGGGGGTTACACTGAAGCTTTCTTT. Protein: CASTRGGYTEAFF.

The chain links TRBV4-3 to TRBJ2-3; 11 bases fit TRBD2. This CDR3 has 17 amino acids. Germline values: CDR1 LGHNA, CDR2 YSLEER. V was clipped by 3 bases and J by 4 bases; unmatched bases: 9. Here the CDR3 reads CASSQHGLAGTADTQYF. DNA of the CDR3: TGCGCCAGCAGCCAGCATGGACTAGCGGGTACCGCAGATACGCAGTATTTT.

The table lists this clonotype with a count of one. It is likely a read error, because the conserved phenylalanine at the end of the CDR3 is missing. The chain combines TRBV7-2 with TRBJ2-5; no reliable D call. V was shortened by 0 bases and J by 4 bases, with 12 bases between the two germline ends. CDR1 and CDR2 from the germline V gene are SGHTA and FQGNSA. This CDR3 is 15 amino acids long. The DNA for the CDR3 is TGTGCCAGCAGCTTAGCGGGTTCGGGCGTAGAGACCCAGTACTTA. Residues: CASSLAGSGVETQYL.

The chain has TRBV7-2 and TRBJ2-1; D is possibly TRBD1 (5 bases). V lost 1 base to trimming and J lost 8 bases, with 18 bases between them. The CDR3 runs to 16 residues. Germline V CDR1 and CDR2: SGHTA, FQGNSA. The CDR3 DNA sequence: TGTGCCAGCAGCTTAGAAGCGTCTAGGGGCCTCCATGAGCAGTTCTTC. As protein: CASSLEASRGLHEQFF.